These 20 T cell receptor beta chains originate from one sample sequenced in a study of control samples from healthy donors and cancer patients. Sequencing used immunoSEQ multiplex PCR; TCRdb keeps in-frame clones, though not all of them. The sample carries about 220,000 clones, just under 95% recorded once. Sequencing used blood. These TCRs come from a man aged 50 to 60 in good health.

CDR3 residues: CASSPFLVSSQETQYF. For the CDR3, the DNA is TGTGCCAGCAGCCCGTTCCTTGTTAGCAGCCAAGAGACCCAGTACTTC. The chain employs TRBV3-1 (or the pseudogene TRBV3-2) and TRBJ2-5; the D is unclear. This CDR3 is 16 amino acids long. Germline V CDR1 and CDR2: LGHDT, YNNKEL (reference sequence). V was pared by 4 bases and J by 1 base, with 16 bases between.

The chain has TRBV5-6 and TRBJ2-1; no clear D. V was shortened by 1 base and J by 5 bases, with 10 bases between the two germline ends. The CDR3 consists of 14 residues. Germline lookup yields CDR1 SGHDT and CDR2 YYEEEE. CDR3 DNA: TGTGCCAGCAGCTTGCAATTAGCCGACAATGAGCAGTTCTTC. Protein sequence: CASSLQLADNEQFF.

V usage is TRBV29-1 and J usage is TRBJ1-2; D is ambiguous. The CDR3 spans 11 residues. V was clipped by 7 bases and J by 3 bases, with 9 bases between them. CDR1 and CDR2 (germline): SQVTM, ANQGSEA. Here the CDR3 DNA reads TGCAGCGGCGGAGCTGACTATGGCTACACCTTC. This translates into CSGGADYGYTF.

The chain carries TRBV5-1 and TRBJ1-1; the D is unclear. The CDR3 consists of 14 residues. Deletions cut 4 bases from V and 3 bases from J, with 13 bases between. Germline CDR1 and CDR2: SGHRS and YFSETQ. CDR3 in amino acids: CASSKRSRDTEAFF. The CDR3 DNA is TGCGCCAGCAGCAAACGTAGCCGTGACACTGAAGCTTTCTTT.

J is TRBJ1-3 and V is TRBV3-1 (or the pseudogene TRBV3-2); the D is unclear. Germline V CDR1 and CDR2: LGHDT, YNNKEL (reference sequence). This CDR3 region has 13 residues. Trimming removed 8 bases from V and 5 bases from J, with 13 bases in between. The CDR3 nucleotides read TGTGCCAGCGGACCTGACGGGAGAAACACCATATATTTT. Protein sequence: CASGPDGRNTIYF.

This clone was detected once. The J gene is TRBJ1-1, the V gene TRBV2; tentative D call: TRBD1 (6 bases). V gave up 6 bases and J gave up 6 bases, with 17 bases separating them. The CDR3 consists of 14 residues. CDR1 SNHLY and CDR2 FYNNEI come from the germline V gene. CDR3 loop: CASRPRGGDAEAFF. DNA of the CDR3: TGTGCCAGCAGGCCAAGGGGGGGGGACGCTGAAGCTTTCTTT.

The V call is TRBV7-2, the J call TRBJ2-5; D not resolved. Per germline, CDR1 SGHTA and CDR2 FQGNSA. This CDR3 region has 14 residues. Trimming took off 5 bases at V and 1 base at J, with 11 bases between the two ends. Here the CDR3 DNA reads TGTGCCAGCAGCGCCGGGCCCAGCCAAGAGACCCAGTACTTC. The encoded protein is CASSAGPSQETQYF.

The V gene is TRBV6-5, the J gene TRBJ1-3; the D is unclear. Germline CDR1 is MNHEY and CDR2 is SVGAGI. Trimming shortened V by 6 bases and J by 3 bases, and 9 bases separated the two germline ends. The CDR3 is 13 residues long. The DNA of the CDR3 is TGTGCCAGCAGCTCACCGGGTGGAAACACCATATATTTT. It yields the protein CASSSPGGNTIYF.

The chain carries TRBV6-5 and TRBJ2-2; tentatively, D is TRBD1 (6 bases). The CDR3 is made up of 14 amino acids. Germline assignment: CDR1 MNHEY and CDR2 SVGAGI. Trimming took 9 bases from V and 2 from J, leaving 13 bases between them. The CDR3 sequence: CASHREPNTGELFF. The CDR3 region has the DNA TGTGCCAGTCACAGGGAGCCAAACACCGGGGAGCTGTTTTTT.

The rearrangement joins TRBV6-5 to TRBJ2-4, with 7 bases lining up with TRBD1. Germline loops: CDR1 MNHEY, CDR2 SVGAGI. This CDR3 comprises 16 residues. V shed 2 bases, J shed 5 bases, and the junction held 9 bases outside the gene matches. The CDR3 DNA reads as TGTGCCAGCAGTTACCCGGCCCCAGGGGGTCAAAACATTCAGTACTTC. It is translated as CASSYPAPGGQNIQYF.

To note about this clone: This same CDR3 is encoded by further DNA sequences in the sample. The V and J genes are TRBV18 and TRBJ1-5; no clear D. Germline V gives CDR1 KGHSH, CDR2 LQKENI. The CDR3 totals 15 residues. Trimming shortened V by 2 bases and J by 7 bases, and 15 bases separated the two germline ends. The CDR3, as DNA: TGTGCCAGCTCACCAGGAACGGGAGGGCCACAGCCCCAGCATTTT. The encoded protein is CASSPGTGGPQPQHF.

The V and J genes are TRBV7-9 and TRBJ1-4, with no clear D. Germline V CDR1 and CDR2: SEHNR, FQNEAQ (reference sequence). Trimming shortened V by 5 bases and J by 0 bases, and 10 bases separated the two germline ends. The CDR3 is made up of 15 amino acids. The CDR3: CASSNLRATNEKLFF. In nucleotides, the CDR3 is TGTGCCAGCAGCAACTTGCGAGCAACTAATGAAAAACTGTTTTTT.

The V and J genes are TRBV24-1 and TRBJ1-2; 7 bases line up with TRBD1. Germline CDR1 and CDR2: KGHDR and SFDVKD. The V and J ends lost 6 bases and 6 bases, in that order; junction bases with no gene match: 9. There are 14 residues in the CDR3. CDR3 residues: CATSQTGKEDGYTF. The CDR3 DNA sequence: TGTGCCACCAGTCAGACAGGGAAGGAAGATGGCTACACCTTC.

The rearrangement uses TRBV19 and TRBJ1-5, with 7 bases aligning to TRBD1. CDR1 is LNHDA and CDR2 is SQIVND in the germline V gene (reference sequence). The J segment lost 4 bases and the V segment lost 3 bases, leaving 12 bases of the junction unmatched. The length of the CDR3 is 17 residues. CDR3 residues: CASSMIRGTDGNQPQHF. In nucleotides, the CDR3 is TGTGCCAGTAGTATGATCAGGGGGACAGATGGGAATCAGCCCCAGCATTTT. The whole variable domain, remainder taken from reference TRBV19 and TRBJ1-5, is DGGITQSPKYLFRKEGQNVTLSCEQNLNHDAMYWYRQDPGQGLRLIYYSQIVNDFQKGDIAEGYSVSREKKESFPLTVTSAQKNPTAFYLCASSMIRGTDGNQPQHFGDGTRLSIL.

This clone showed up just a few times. CDR3 in amino acids: CASSRTGGRSGANVLTF. CDR3 DNA sequence: TGTGCCAGCAGCCGGACAGGGGGCAGGTCTGGGGCCAACGTCCTGACTTTC. The genes are TRBV7-2 and TRBJ2-6, with TRBD1 matching over 11 bases. Germline V lookup: CDR1 SGHTA, CDR2 FQGNSA. V lost 5 bases, J lost 1 base, and 4 bases stayed unmatched. This CDR3 region has 17 residues.

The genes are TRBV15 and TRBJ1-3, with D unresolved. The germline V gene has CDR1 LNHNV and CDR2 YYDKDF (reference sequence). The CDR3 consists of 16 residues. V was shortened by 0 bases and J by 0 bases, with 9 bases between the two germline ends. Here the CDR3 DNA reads TGTGCCACCAGCAGAGATCGGTTCTCCTCTGGAAACACCATATATTTT. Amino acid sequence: CATSRDRFSSGNTIYF.

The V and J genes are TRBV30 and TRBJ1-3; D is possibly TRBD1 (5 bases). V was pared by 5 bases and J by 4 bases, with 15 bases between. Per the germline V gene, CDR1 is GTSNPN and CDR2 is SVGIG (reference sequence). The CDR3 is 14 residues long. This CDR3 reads CAWARGDPGNTIYF. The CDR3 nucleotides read TGTGCCTGGGCCAGAGGGGATCCAGGAAACACCATATATTTT.

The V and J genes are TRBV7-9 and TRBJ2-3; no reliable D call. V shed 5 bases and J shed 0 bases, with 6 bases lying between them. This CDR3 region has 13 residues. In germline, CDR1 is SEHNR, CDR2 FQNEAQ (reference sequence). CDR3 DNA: TGTGCCAGCAGCGAGACTAGCACAGATACGCAGTATTTT. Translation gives CASSETSTDTQYF.

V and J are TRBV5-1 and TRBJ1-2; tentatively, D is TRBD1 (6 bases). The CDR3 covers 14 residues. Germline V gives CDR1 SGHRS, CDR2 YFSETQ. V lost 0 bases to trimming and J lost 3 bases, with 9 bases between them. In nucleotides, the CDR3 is TGCGCCAGCAGCTTGGAATCAGGGGACTATGGCTACACCTTC. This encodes CASSLESGDYGYTF.

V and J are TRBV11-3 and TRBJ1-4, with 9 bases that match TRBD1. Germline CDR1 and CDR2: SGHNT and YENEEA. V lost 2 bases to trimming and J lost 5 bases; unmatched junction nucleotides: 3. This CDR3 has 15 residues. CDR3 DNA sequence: TGTGCCAGCAGCTTAATTGGGACAGGGAATGAAAAACTGTTTTTT. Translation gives CASSLIGTGNEKLFF.